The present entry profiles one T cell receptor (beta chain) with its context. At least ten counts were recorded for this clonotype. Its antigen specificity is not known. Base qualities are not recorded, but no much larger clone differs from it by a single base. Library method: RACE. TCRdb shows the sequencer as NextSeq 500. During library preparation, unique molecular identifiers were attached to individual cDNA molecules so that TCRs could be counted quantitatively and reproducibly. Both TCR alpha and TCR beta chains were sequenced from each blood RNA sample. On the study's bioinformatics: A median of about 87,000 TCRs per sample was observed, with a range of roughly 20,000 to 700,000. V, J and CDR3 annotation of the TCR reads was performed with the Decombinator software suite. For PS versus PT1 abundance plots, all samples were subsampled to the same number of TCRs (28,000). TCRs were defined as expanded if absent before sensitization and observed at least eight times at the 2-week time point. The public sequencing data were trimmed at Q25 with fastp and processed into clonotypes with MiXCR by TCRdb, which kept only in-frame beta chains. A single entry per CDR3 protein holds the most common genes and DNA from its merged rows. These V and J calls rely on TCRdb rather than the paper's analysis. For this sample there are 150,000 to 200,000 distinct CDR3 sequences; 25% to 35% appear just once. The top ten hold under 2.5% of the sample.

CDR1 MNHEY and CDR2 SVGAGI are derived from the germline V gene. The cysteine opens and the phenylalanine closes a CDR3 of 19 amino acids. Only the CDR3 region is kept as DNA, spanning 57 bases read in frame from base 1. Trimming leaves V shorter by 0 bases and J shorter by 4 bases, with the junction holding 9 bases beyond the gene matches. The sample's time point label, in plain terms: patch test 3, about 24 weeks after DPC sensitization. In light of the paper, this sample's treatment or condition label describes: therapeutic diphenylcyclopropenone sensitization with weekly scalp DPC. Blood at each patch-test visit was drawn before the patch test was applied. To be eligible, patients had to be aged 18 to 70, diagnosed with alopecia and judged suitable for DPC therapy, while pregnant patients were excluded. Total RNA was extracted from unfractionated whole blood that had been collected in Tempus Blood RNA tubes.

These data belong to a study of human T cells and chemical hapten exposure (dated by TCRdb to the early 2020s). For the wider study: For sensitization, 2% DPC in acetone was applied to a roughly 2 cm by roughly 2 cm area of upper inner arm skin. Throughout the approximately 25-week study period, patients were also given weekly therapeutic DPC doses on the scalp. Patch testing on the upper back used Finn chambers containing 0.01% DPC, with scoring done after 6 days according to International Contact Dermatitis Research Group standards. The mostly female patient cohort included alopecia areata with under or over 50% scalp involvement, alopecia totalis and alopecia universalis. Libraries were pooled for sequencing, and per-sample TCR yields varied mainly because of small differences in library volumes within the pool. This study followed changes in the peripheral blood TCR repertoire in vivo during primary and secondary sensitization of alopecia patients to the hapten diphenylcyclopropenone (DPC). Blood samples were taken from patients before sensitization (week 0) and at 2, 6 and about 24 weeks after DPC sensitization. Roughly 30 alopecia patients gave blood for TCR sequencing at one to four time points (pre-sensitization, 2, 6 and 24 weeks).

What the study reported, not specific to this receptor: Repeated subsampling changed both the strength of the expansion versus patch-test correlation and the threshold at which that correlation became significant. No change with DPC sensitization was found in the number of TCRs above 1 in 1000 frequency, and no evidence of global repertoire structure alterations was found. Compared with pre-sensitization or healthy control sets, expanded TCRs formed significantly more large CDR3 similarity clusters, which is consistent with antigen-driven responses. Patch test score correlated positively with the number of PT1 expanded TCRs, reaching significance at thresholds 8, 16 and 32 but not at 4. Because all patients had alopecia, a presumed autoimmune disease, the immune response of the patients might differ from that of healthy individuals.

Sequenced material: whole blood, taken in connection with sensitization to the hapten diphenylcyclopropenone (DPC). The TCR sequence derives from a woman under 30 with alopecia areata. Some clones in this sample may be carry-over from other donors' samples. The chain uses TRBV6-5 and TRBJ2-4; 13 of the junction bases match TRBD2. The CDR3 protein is CASSYSAGLAGLKKNIQYF. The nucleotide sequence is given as TGTGCCAGCAGTTACTCCGCGGGACTAGCGGGACTGAAAAAAAACATTCAGTACTTC.